Listed here are 2 T cell receptor beta chains from one sample, sequenced in a study of blood T cell repertoires in COVID-19. Some clones are missing from TCRdb's copy, which holds only in-frame ones; the method was immunoSEQ multiplex PCR. The sample shows about 160,000 clones, almost 85% of them seen only once. Sequences were obtained from peripheral blood. Every receptor here comes from a man between 18 and 29 years old with active or convalescent COVID-19.

V usage is TRBV18 and J usage is TRBJ2-2; TRBD1 matches 10 bases. The CDR3 consists of 16 residues. The trim removed 2 bases at V and 5 bases at J, leaving 5 bases unmatched. Germline CDR1 KGHSH, CDR2 LQKENI. The CDR3 protein is CASSPRQGAQTGELFF. CDR3 DNA: TGTGCCAGCTCACCAAGACAGGGGGCGCAAACCGGGGAGCTGTTTTTT.

The V gene is TRBV6-5, the J gene TRBJ1-2; 8 bases are shared with TRBD1. Trimming cost V 6 bases and J 6 bases; bases outside gene matches: 9. Germline CDR1 is MNHEY and CDR2 is SVGAGI. The CDR3 length is 14 residues. CDR3 DNA sequence: TGTGCCAGCAGACAACTAGGACAGGGTGATGGCTACACCTTC. Amino acids: CASRQLGQGDGYTF.